These T cell receptor delta chains were read from a single sample in a study of Vδ1+ human thymocytes. TCRdb redid clone calling on the multiplex PCR reads using CATT. This table has roughly 56,000 delta-chain clones, more than 12% appearing once. The sequencing sample was made of Vdelta1+ gamma-delta thymocytes from the thymus. The source of these receptors is a girl less than two years old who had congenital heart surgery. Both conserved end residues are part of each CDR3. The D gene is left open where the match is weak. Only part of the rows carry a size: once, few, many, or a class if the clone is expanded.

j_gene: TRDJ1; d_gene: .; abundance: few; v_gene: TRDV1; CDR3aa: CALGERYPGGWRYTDKLIF; CDR3nt: TGTGCTCTTGGGGAACGGTACCCTGGAGGGTGGCGCTACACCGATAAACTCATCTTT
j_gene: TRDJ1; d_gene: .; abundance: .; v_gene: TRDV2; CDR3aa: CACGPSWSDKLIF; CDR3nt: TGTGCCTGTGGTCCGTCCTGGAGCGATAAACTCATCTTT
j_gene: TRDJ1; d_gene: TRDD2; abundance: .; v_gene: TRDV2; CDR3aa: CACDYPPSFRMRATDKLIF; CDR3nt: TGTGCCTGTGACTACCCACCTTCCTTTCGGATGAGGGCCACCGATAAACTCATCTTT
j_gene: TRDJ4; d_gene: TRDD2; abundance: .; v_gene: TRDV2; CDR3aa: CACDTAFLRRVLGHSPLIF; CDR3nt: TGTGCCTGTGACACGGCCTTCCTACGGAGGGTACTGGGCCACTCTCCCCTGATCTTT
j_gene: TRDJ1; d_gene: TRDD3; abundance: few; v_gene: TRDV1; CDR3aa: CALGELGLPLARRTGGSRKLIF; CDR3nt: TGTGCTCTTGGGGAACTCGGCCTTCCCCTCGCACGTCGTACTGGGGGCTCCCGTAAACTCATCTTT
j_gene: TRDJ1; d_gene: .; abundance: few; v_gene: TRDV1; CDR3aa: CALGEHVSQFHPSDKLIF; CDR3nt: TGTGCTCTTGGGGAACATGTTAGTCAATTCCATCCGTCCGATAAACTCATCTTT
j_gene: TRDJ1; d_gene: TRDD3; abundance: many; v_gene: TRDV2; CDR3aa: CACDTGWGNTDKLIF; CDR3nt: TGTGCCTGTGACACCGGCTGGGGGAATACCGATAAACTCATCTTT
j_gene: TRDJ1; d_gene: .; abundance: few; v_gene: TRDV1; CDR3aa: CALGDSYCILGGGSSKLTF; CDR3nt: TGTGCTCTTGGGGACTCCTACTGCATACTGGGAGGGGGATCCTCTAAACTCACCTTT
j_gene: TRDJ1; d_gene: .; abundance: once; v_gene: TRDV1; CDR3aa: CALGEVDRLPTLVGGYPSRLIF; CDR3nt: TGTGCTCTTGGGGAAGTGGATCGCCTTCCTACTTTAGTTGGGGGATACCCGAGCCGCCTCATCTTT
j_gene: TRDJ1; d_gene: TRDD3; abundance: medium-sized; v_gene: TRDV2; CDR3aa: CACDTRLGDTHTDKLIF; CDR3nt: TGTGCCTGTGACACCCGACTGGGGGATACGCACACCGATAAACTCATCTTT
j_gene: TRDJ1; d_gene: TRDD3; abundance: .; v_gene: TRDV1; CDR3aa: CALGEVLGDTTDKLIF; CDR3nt: TGTGCTCTTGGGGAGGTGCTGGGGGATACCACCGATAAACTCATCTTT
j_gene: TRDJ1; d_gene: TRDD3; abundance: .; v_gene: TRDV1; CDR3aa: CALGEIVHLPGGWAYTDKLIF; CDR3nt: TGTGCTCTTGGGGAAATAGTCCACTTACCTGGGGGATGGGCGTACACCGATAAACTCATCTTT
j_gene: TRDJ1; d_gene: TRDD2; abundance: .; v_gene: TRDV1; CDR3aa: CALGELHRQGVPTRGFYKLIF; CDR3nt: TGTGCTCTTGGGGAACTTCATCGCCAGGGGGTTCCTACCCGGGGGTTCTATAAACTCATCTTT
j_gene: TRDJ1; d_gene: TRDD3; abundance: .; v_gene: TRDV1; CDR3aa: CALGEPTGGADKLIF; CDR3nt: TGTGCTCTTGGGGAACCGACTGGGGGTGCCGATAAACTCATCTTT
j_gene: TRDJ2; d_gene: .; abundance: .; v_gene: TRDV1; CDR3aa: CALGEDRGPKGLTAQLFF; CDR3nt: TGTGCTCTTGGGGAAGATCGCGGGCCCAAAGGTTTGACAGCACAACTCTTCTTT
j_gene: TRDJ1; d_gene: .; abundance: few; v_gene: TRDV2; CDR3aa: CACDTEAPNKLIF; CDR3nt: TGTGCCTGTGACACCGAGGCACCTAATAAACTCATCTTT
j_gene: TRDJ1; d_gene: TRDD3; abundance: few; v_gene: TRDV1; CDR3aa: CALGELSSSSYRGIQGDKLIF; CDR3nt: TGTGCTCTTGGGGAACTAAGCTCCTCCTCTTACCGGGGGATACAGGGCGATAAACTCATCTTT
j_gene: TRDJ1; d_gene: .; abundance: .; v_gene: TRDV1; CDR3aa: CARPGGVYTDKLIF; CDR3nt: TGTGCTCGCCCGGGGGGGGTTTACACCGATAAACTCATCTTT
j_gene: TRDJ1; d_gene: .; abundance: .; v_gene: TRDV1; CDR3aa: CALGEPTSWGHTDKLIF; CDR3nt: TGTGCTCTTGGGGAACCCACCTCCTGGGGACACACCGATAAACTCATCTTT
j_gene: TRDJ1; d_gene: TRDD3; abundance: few; v_gene: TRDV2; CDR3aa: CACDTVNWGIPNTDKLIF; CDR3nt: TGTGCCTGTGACACCGTGAACTGGGGGATACCCAACACCGATAAACTCATCTTT
j_gene: TRDJ1; d_gene: TRDD3; abundance: .; v_gene: TRDV1; CDR3aa: CALGEALSPGGHWGIPPDKHIF; CDR3nt: TGTGCTCTTGGGGAAGCTCTCTCCCCAGGTGGCCACTGGGGGATACCTCCCGATAAACACATCTTT
j_gene: TRDJ1; d_gene: .; abundance: .; v_gene: TRDV1; CDR3aa: CALGEFLHRGTPNNTDKLIF; CDR3nt: TGTGCTCTTGGGGAATTCCTCCACAGGGGTACTCCAAACAACACCGATAAACTCATCTTT
j_gene: TRDJ1; d_gene: .; abundance: .; v_gene: TRDV1; CDR3aa: CALGGLKFGGREYTDKLIF; CDR3nt: TGTGCTCTTGGGGGACTAAAATTCGGGGGACGGGAGTACACCGATAAACTCATCTTT
j_gene: TRDJ1; d_gene: .; abundance: few; v_gene: TRDV2; CDR3aa: CACDTPAAGGNYTDKLIF; CDR3nt: TGTGCCTGTGACACCCCGGCAGCAGGGGGAAATTACACCGATAAACTCATCTTT
j_gene: TRDJ1; d_gene: TRDD3; abundance: .; v_gene: TRDV1; CDR3aa: CALGNPPSGDVLGKLIF; CDR3nt: TGTGCTCTTGGGAATCCCCCATCGGGGGATGTTTTAGGTAAACTCATCTTT
j_gene: TRDJ1; d_gene: .; abundance: .; v_gene: TRDV1; CDR3aa: CALGDSAKYTDKLIF; CDR3nt: TGTGCTCTTGGGGACTCGGCTAAGTACACCGATAAACTCATCTTT
j_gene: TRDJ1; d_gene: TRDD3; abundance: .; v_gene: TRDV1; CDR3aa: CALGEPPARTGGSPYTDKLIF; CDR3nt: TGTGCTCTTGGGGAACCTCCCGCTCGTACTGGGGGATCCCCGTACACCGATAAACTCATCTTT
j_gene: TRDJ1; d_gene: TRDD3; abundance: .; v_gene: TRDV1; CDR3aa: CALGESFFLTPSGIRYTDKLIF; CDR3nt: TGTGCTCTTGGGGAAAGTTTCTTCCTAACCCCCTCGGGGATACGTTACACCGATAAACTCATCTTT
j_gene: TRDJ1; d_gene: TRDD3; abundance: .; v_gene: TRDV1; CDR3aa: CALGELGDNTDKLIF; CDR3nt: TGTGCTCTTGGGGAATTGGGGGATAACACCGATAAACTCATCTTT
j_gene: TRDJ1; d_gene: .; abundance: many; v_gene: TRDV2; CDR3aa: CACEGVMRGDKLIF; CDR3nt: TGTGCCTGTGAAGGGGTAATGCGGGGCGATAAACTCATCTTT
j_gene: TRDJ1; d_gene: .; abundance: few; v_gene: TRDV1; CDR3aa: CALGEPGGPSYDVGDLADKLIF; CDR3nt: TGTGCTCTTGGGGAACCCGGAGGACCTTCCTACGACGTGGGGGATTTGGCCGATAAACTCATCTTT
j_gene: TRDJ1; d_gene: .; abundance: few; v_gene: TRDV1; CDR3aa: CALGERLPPLLGYDKLIF; CDR3nt: TGTGCTCTTGGGGAACGTTTGCCCCCCCTTTTAGGATACGATAAACTCATCTTT
j_gene: TRDJ1; d_gene: TRDD3; abundance: few; v_gene: TRDV1; CDR3aa: CALGEILELPGDTPVPYTDKLIF; CDR3nt: TGTGCTCTTGGGGAAATCCTAGAGCTGCCCGGGGATACGCCGGTTCCGTACACCGATAAACTCATCTTT
j_gene: TRDJ1; d_gene: .; abundance: few; v_gene: TRDV1; CDR3aa: CALGEHTGGDNLIF; CDR3nt: TGTGCTCTTGGGGAACATACCGGAGGCGATAACCTCATCTTT
j_gene: TRDJ1; d_gene: TRDD3; abundance: .; v_gene: TRDV1; CDR3aa: CALGVLGSGGYAATDKLIF; CDR3nt: TGTGCTCTTGGGGTCCTGGGGTCTGGGGGATACGCGGCCACCGATAAACTCATCTTT
j_gene: TRDJ1; d_gene: TRDD3; abundance: few; v_gene: TRDV1; CDR3aa: CAPGEGDFLRGDTRTDKLIF; CDR3nt: TGTGCTCCTGGGGAGGGGGATTTCCTGCGGGGGGATACTCGGACCGATAAACTCATCTTT
j_gene: TRDJ1; d_gene: .; abundance: .; v_gene: TRDV1; CDR3aa: CALGGFSPEASYTDKLIF; CDR3nt: TGTGCTCTTGGGGGATTCTCACCCGAAGCCTCGTACACCGATAAACTCATCTTT
j_gene: TRDJ1; d_gene: .; abundance: .; v_gene: TRDV1; CDR3aa: CALGELFGLGTHESDKLIF; CDR3nt: TGTGCTCTTGGGGAACTCTTCGGGCTGGGGACCCATGAGTCCGATAAACTCATCTTT
j_gene: TRDJ1; d_gene: TRDD3; abundance: few; v_gene: TRDV1; CDR3aa: CALGEVPLRPPYWGTYQSPRGSYTDKLIF; CDR3nt: TGTGCTCTTGGGGAAGTCCCCCTTAGGCCTCCGTACTGGGGGACCTACCAGAGTCCCCGGGGGTCGTACACCGATAAACTCATCTTT
j_gene: TRDJ1; d_gene: .; abundance: many; v_gene: TRDV2; CDR3aa: CACDTGYWYQVDKLIF; CDR3nt: TGTGCCTGTGACACCGGGTACTGGTACCAGGTCGATAAACTCATCTTT
j_gene: TRDJ1; d_gene: TRDD3; abundance: .; v_gene: TRDV1; CDR3aa: CALGALGGFSYQSPLGENTDKLIF; CDR3nt: TGTGCTCTTGGGGCCTTGGGGGGTTTTTCCTACCAAAGCCCACTGGGGGAAAACACCGATAAACTCATCTTT
j_gene: TRDJ1; d_gene: .; abundance: .; v_gene: TRDV1; CDR3aa: CALGEQEGSSPWANERGTDKLIF; CDR3nt: TGTGCTCTTGGGGAACAAGAAGGAAGCTCACCCTGGGCGAACGAGAGAGGGACCGATAAACTCATCTTT